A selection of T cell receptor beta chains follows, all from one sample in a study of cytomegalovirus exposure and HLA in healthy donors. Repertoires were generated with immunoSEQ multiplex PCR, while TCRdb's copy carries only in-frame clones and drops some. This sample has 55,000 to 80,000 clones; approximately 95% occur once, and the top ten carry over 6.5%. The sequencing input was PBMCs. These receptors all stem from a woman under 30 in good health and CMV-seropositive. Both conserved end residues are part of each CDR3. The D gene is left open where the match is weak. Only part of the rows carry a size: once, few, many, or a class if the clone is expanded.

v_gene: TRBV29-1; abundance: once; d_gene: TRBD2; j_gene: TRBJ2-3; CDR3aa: CSTRAGGRIPTDTQYF; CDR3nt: TGCAGCACTCGGGCGGGAGGCCGGATTCCAACAGATACGCAGTATTTT
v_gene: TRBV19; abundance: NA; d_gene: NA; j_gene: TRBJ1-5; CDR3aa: CASSIDRGSGQPQHF; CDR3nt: TGTGCCAGTAGTATAGATCGGGGGTCTGGGCAGCCCCAGCATTTT
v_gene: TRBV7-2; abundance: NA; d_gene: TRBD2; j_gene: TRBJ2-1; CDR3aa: CASSNRGGNNYNEQFF; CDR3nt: TGTGCCAGCAGCAACCGGGGGGGTAATAACTACAATGAGCAGTTCTTC
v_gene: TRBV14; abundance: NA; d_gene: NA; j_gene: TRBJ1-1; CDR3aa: CASSLQRKNTEAFF; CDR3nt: TGTGCCAGCAGCCTACAGCGGAAGAACACTGAAGCTTTCTTT
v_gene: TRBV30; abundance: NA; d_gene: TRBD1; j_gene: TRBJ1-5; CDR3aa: CAWSVGQLNQPQHF; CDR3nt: TGTGCCTGGAGTGTGGGACAGCTAAATCAGCCCCAGCATTTT
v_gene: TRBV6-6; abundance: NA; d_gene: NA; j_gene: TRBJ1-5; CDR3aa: CASSYSLGSGDQPQHF; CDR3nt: TGTGCCAGCAGTTACAGCCTCGGGTCGGGAGATCAGCCCCAGCATTTT
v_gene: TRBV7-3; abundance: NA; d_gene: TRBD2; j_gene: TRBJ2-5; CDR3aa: CASSRTSGGQETQYF; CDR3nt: TGTGCCAGCAGCCGGACTAGCGGGGGACAAGAGACCCAGTACTTC
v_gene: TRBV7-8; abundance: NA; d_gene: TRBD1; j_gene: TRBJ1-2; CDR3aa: CASSYRGNSGQGAFYGYTF; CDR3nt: TGTGCCAGCAGCTATCGAGGCAACTCGGGACAGGGGGCTTTCTATGGCTACACCTTC
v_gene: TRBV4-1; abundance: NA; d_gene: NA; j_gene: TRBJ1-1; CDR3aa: CASSQIGSGQSNTEAFF; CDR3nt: TGCGCCAGCAGCCAAATAGGGTCTGGACAGTCGAACACTGAAGCTTTCTTT
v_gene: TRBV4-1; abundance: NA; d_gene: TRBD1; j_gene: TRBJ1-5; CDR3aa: CASSHLAGGNQPQHF; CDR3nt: TGCGCCAGCAGCCACCTCGCAGGGGGAAATCAGCCCCAGCATTTT
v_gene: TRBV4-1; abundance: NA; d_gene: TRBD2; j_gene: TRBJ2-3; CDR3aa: CASSLTLAGGTSGTDTQYF; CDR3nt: TGCGCCAGCAGCCTAACACTAGCGGGAGGTACCTCCGGCACAGATACGCAGTATTTT
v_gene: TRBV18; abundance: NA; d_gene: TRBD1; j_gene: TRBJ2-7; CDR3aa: CASSPPRRDREIGEQYF; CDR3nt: TGTGCCAGCTCACCCCCGCGCCGGGACAGGGAAATAGGCGAGCAGTACTTC
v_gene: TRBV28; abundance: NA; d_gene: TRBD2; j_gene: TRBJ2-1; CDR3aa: CASSLGPLASSYNEQFF; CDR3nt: TGTGCCAGCAGTTTGGGTCCACTAGCGTCATCCTACAATGAGCAGTTCTTC
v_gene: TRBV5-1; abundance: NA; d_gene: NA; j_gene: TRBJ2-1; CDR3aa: CASSYSGSSYNEQFF; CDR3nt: TGCGCCAGCAGCTACTCGGGGAGCTCCTACAATGAGCAGTTCTTC
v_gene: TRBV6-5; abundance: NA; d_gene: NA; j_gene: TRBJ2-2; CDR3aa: CASRPANTGELFF; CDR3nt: TGTGCCAGCAGACCAGCGAACACCGGGGAGCTGTTTTTT
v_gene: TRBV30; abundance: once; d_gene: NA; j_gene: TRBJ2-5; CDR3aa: CACGQGETQYF; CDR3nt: TGTGCCTGTGGGCAAGGAGAGACCCAGTACTTC
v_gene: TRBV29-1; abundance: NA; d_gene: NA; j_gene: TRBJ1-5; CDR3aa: CSVLQGSNQPQHF; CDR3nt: TGCAGCGTTCTTCAGGGGAGCAATCAGCCCCAGCATTTT
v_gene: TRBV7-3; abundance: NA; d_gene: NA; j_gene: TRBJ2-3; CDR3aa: CASSIGSEIGTDTQYF; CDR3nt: TGTGCCAGCAGTATAGGTAGCGAAATCGGCACAGATACGCAGTATTTT
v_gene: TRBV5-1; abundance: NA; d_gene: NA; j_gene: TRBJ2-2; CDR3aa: CASTADAGNIGELFF; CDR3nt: TGCGCCAGCACCGCCGATGCGGGGAATATCGGGGAGCTGTTTTTT
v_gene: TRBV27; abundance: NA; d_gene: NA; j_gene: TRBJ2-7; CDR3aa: CASSRLLAHEQYF; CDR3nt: TGTGCCAGCAGTCGTTTACTAGCCCACGAGCAGTACTTC
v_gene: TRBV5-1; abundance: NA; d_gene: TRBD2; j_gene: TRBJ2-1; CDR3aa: CASSLAVSGINEQFF; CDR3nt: TGCGCCAGCAGCTTGGCCGTAAGCGGGATAAATGAGCAGTTCTTC
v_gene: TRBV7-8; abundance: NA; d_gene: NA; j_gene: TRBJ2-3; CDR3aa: CASSFALEGTDTQYF; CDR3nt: TGTGCCAGCAGCTTCGCTCTAGAGGGCACAGATACGCAGTATTTT
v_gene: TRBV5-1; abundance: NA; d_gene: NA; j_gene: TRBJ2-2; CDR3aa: CASSRGSYANTGELFF; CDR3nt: TGCGCCAGCAGCAGAGGGAGCTACGCGAACACCGGGGAGCTGTTTTTT
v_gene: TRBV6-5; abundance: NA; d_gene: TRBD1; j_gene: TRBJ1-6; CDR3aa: CASSRQGKNSPLHF; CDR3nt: TGTGCCAGCAGCAGACAGGGAAAAAATTCACCCCTCCACTTT